This T cell receptor (beta chain) appears in the sequencing data of a study of CD8+CD57+ T cells in acquired aplastic anemia. The study, taken as a whole, reports: Controls and patients did not differ significantly in CD8+ Simpson's diversity.

As concerns this clonotype: What it binds is unknown.

Germline V gene lookup returns CDR1 SNHLY and CDR2 FYNNEI. The trim removed 6 bases at V and 0 bases at J, leaving 12 bases unmatched. CDR3 length: 18 residues. Profiling of TCR beta VDJ combinations and CDR3 sequences used genomic DNA as template. One entry per CDR3 protein results from TCRdb running MiXCR on the reads. The sample holds 150,000 or so distinct CDR3 sequences, about 64% seen once. Sequencing was carried out using sorted CD4+, CD8+, or CD8+CD57+ T cells (not recorded which) from PBMCs. The TCR sequence derives from a human donor in good health. This rearrangement joins TRBV2 to TRBJ2-5; 11 positions agree with TRBD2. CDR3 in DNA: TGTGCCAGCAGGGCCGGACTAGCGGGCTCGTTTAACCAAGAGACCCAGTACTTC. It translates to CASRAGLAGSFNQETQYF.